This T cell receptor (beta chain) comes out of a study of Ad26.COV2.S vaccination and SARS-CoV-2 variants (dated by TCRdb to the early 2020s). Study-wide context: TCRbeta repertoire sequencing was used to assess the specificity and breadth of SARS-CoV-2-reactive T cell receptors after Ad26.COV2.S vaccination. The TCR-sequenced set comprised roughly 30 samples: around 20 Ad26.COV2.S vaccine recipients, 5 placebo recipients and 8 SARS-CoV-2 convalescent individuals. Study-wide conclusions, independent of this receptor: Comparable non-spike TCR breadth was observed between vaccine and placebo recipients, consistent with only spike being contained in the vaccine. Higher spike-specific TCR breadth was observed in Ad26.COV2.S recipients than in placebo recipients (P = 0.0014). After vaccination, substantial breadth of spike-specific CD8+ and CD4+ T cell responses was reported. It was noted by the authors that total T cell responses may have been underestimated by the TCR breadth and depth analyses.

Comments on this clone: Its antigen is not yet known. No much larger clone is present one base from it, and per-base qualities are unavailable.

Taken from cysteine to phenylalanine, the CDR3 has 16 residues. Of all the DNA, just the CDR3 is kept, 48 bases in frame from base 1. Trimming accounts for 0 bases at V and 2 bases at J, while the number of junction bases matched to no gene is 6. CDR1 and CDR2 are read off the germline V gene as MNHEY and SVGAGI. The immunoSEQ Assay was the method used to sequence TCRbeta CDR3 regions. After extraction, genomic DNA underwent amplification by bias-controlled multiplex PCR, followed by high-throughput sequencing. In the original analysis: To quantify the absolute abundance of every unique TCRbeta CDR3 region, sequences were collapsed and filtered. Usable DNA was measured by amplifying reference genes present in all nucleated cells, and TCRbeta template counts were normalized to that usable DNA to estimate T cell fraction. Repertoire TCRs were annotated as SARS-CoV-2-specific by exact matching of V gene, CDR3 amino acid sequence and J gene to a known reactive TCR set. The reference SARS-CoV-2 TCR set was obtained from MIRA and was filtered for enrichment in COVID-19-positive ImmuneCODE repertoires, whereby public or cross-reactive TCRs were removed. Drawing on the MIRA antigens, annotated TCRs were analysed further at the level of specific ORF or position within ORF. Breadth was defined as annotated unique rearrangements over total unique productive rearrangements; depth was the summed frequency of those rearrangements. TCR breadth was compared between groups using two-sided Wilcoxon rank-sum tests. The table was pulled from immuneACCESS by TCRdb, which kept in-frame rearrangements only. Such tables lose some clones; where checked, under half of the loss comes from unresolved V genes, and the rest has no known cause. V, J and clone size are taken as reported in that table, and D and trimming were inferred from the DNA itself. This sample holds roughly 150,000 clones; 70% to 90% were observed only once. Of the sample, around 5% is held by the ten largest clones.

What this sample's time point label stands for: individuals recovered from natural SARS-CoV-2 infection. This specimen consisted of peripheral blood, obtained after recovery from COVID-19. The source is a human donor who had recovered from COVID-19. The rearrangement combines TRBV6-5 with TRBJ2-7; 8 middle bases align to TRBD2. The CDR3: CASSYSGSGVTYEQYF. In nucleotides, the sequence is TGTGCCAGCAGTTACTCGGGTAGCGGGGTAACCTACGAGCAGTACTTC.